The 32 T cell receptor beta chains in this list originate from one sample, sequenced in a study of CD8+ T cells in alopecia areata. Extracted from the samples, RNA was reverse transcribed into cDNA to serve as the sequencing template. Libraries were prepared by immunoSEQ multiplex PCR; TCRdb keeps only in-frame clonotypes and omits some of them. The sample has 50,000 to 70,000 clones; around 40% are singletons. Specimen: NKG2D-low CD8+ T cells sorted from blood. These receptors were collected from a human donor with alopecia areata.

The chain combines TRBV5-1 with TRBJ2-1; D is undetermined. CDR1 SGHRS and CDR2 YFSETQ come from the germline V gene. V shed 5 bases and J shed 4 bases, with 10 bases lying between them. The CDR3 contains 13 residues. The CDR3 protein is CASSPLGYNEQFF. The CDR3 DNA sequence: TGCGCCAGCAGTCCGCTGGGGTACAATGAGCAGTTCTTC.

This clone was found once. The V and J genes are TRBV7-8 and TRBJ2-2, with 11 positions matching TRBD2. Losses at the gene ends were 4 bases for V and 4 bases for J; bases not matched to a gene: 2. Germline V CDR1 and CDR2: SGHVS, FQNEAQ. CDR3 length equals 15 residues. The CDR3 loop reads CASSSGLAATGELFF. CDR3 DNA: TGTGCCAGCAGCTCGGGACTAGCGGCCACCGGGGAGCTGTTTTTT.

This clone appeared a single time. This chain joins TRBV18 and TRBJ2-1; D unclear. Germline-derived CDR1 and CDR2 are KGHSH and LQKENI. The CDR3 loop spans 14 amino acids. Trimming took off 11 bases at V and 0 bases at J, with 14 bases between the two ends. CDR3 coding DNA: TGTGCCGCCTCGGAGCGAGACTCCTACAATGAGCAGTTCTTC. Residues: CAASERDSYNEQFF.

This clone was recorded only once. The V call is TRBV5-1, the J call TRBJ2-5; unclear D gene. In germline, CDR1 is SGHRS, CDR2 YFSETQ. V was shortened by 0 bases and J by 0 bases, with 9 bases between the two germline ends. This CDR3 is built from 15 residues. CDR3 coding DNA: TGCGCCAGCAGCTTGGAGGGCAGTCACCAAGAGACCCAGTACTTC. As protein: CASSLEGSHQETQYF.

This rearrangement joins TRBV28 to TRBJ2-7; TRBD1 is a possible D gene (5 bases). Germline V gene lookup returns CDR1 MDHEN and CDR2 SYDVKM. The CDR3 is 11 amino acids. The V end lost 4 bases, the J end lost 7 bases, and 8 bases lay between the germline ends. CDR3 region: CASSSGQEQYF. Here the CDR3 DNA reads TGTGCCAGCAGTTCCGGACAAGAGCAGTACTTC.

This clone has ten or more counts. The chain has TRBV7-9 and TRBJ2-7, with TRBD1 identical over 9 bases. V lost 5 bases, J lost 2 bases, and 7 bases stayed unmatched. CDR1 and CDR2 from the germline V gene are SEHNR and FQNEAQ (reference sequence). This CDR3 spans 15 amino acids. The CDR3, as DNA: TGTGCCAGCAGCGGGGACAGGGTGACCCCCTACGAGCAGTACTTC. Translating gives CASSGDRVTPYEQYF.

This clone was counted a few times. This rearrangement joins TRBV7-8 to TRBJ1-1; a possible D gene is TRBD1 (5 bases). This CDR3 comprises 14 residues. Germline CDR1 reads SGHVS; CDR2 reads FQNEAQ. V shed 5 bases and J shed 5 bases, with 15 bases lying between them. The CDR3 DNA is TGTGCCAGCAGCCCTCGGGGGGGGTGGACTGAAGCTTTCTTT. The encoded protein is CASSPRGGWTEAFF.

This clone has more than one count but fewer than ten. The chain carries TRBV29-1 and TRBJ2-7; 8 nucleotides agree with TRBD1. The CDR3 extends over 14 amino acids. CDR1 is SQVTM and CDR2 is ANQGSEA in the germline V gene. V was clipped by 6 bases and J by 0 bases; unmatched bases: 7. Here the CDR3 DNA reads TGCAGCGTGGAGGACAGGGAAGTCTCCTACGAGCAGTACTTC. Its protein is CSVEDREVSYEQYF.

The V call is TRBV27, the J call TRBJ2-5; TRBD2 might be the D (6 bases). The V gene lost 2 bases and the J gene lost 7 bases, with 14 bases spanning the gap. The length of the CDR3 is 14 residues. Germline V gene sequence: CDR1 MNHEY, CDR2 SMNVEV (reference sequence). The CDR3 loop reads CASSLEGQGGTQYF. The CDR3 DNA is TGTGCCAGCAGTTTAGAAGGGCAGGGAGGGACCCAGTACTTC.

This chain joins TRBV5-1 and TRBJ2-7; TRBD1 matches 7 bases. This CDR3 comprises 14 residues. Germline CDR1 is SGHRS and CDR2 is YFSETQ. Germline trimming cut 2 bases from V and 0 bases from J; bases unmatched to any gene: 2. This CDR3 reads CASSFDRASYEQYF. The CDR3 bases are TGCGCCAGCAGCTTCGACAGGGCCTCCTACGAGCAGTACTTC.

This clone has more than one count but fewer than ten. The chain has TRBV2 and TRBJ2-3; D gene ambiguous. The V gene's germline CDR1 is SNHLY and CDR2 FYNNEI. V was pared by 0 bases and J by 5 bases, with 6 bases between. The CDR3 runs 13 residues. Written as DNA, the CDR3 is TGTGCCAGCAGTGAAGCACCAGTAGATACGCAGTATTTT. It translates to CASSEAPVDTQYF.

The chain couples TRBV7-2 to TRBJ1-6, with D tentatively TRBD1 (5 bases). Germline V gives CDR1 SGHTA, CDR2 FQGNSA. V was pared by 4 bases and J by 0 bases, with 19 bases between. The CDR3 consists of 19 residues. The chain's CDR3 is CASSSRAGIKGSYNSPLHF. DNA for the CDR3: TGTGCCAGCAGCTCCCGGGCAGGGATTAAGGGCTCCTATAATTCACCCCTCCACTTT.

V and J are TRBV5-1 and TRBJ2-1; either TRBD1 or TRBD2 may fit D (5 bases each). Germline CDR1 and CDR2: SGHRS and YFSETQ. CDR3 length: 18 residues. Deletions cut 4 bases from V and 8 bases from J, with 28 bases between. The CDR3 here is CASSNYINRGLDGDEQFF. Written as DNA, the CDR3 is TGCGCCAGCAGCAACTATATAAACCGGGGCCTGGACGGGGATGAGCAGTTCTTC. Based on the CDR3 plus reference TRBV5-1 and TRBJ2-1, the full variable domain is KAGVTQTPRYLIKTRGQQVTLSCSPISGHRSVSWYQQTPGQGLQFLFEYFSETQRNKGNFPGRFSGRQFSNSRSEMNVSTLELGDSALYLCASSNYINRGLDGDEQFFGPGTRLTVL.

This clone was detected only a few times. One junction end disagrees with the germline gene, perhaps due to a read error. The chain links TRBV28 to TRBJ2-3; no definite D call. This CDR3 has 9 amino acids. Germline V gives CDR1 MDHEN, CDR2 SYDVKM. This CDR3 reads CASSSPSNF. The CDR3 DNA follows: TGTGCCAGCAGTTCCCCTTCAAATTTT.

The CDR3 nucleotides read TGCAGCGTTGAAGATGTACAGAAAGCCGAGCAGTACTTC. It translates to CSVEDVQKAEQYF. The V and J genes are TRBV29-1 and TRBJ2-7, with D uncertain. CDR3 length: 13 amino acids. In germline, CDR1 is SQVTM, CDR2 ANQGSEA. Deletions cut 0 bases from V and 6 bases from J, with 12 bases between.

Only a few counts were recorded for this clone. The chain carries TRBV19 and TRBJ2-2, with TRBD2 as a possible D gene (5 bases). The V gene's germline CDR1 is LNHDA and CDR2 SQIVND (reference sequence). Between the trimmed V and J ends, which lost 3 bases and 4 bases, there was a span of 12 bases. The CDR3 consists of 15 residues. The DNA of the CDR3 is TGTGCCAGTAGTATTTCGGCCGGGGTCACCGGGGAGCTGTTTTTT. Its protein product is CASSISAGVTGELFF.

This chain joins TRBV28 and TRBJ2-7; no definite D call. The CDR3 consists of 14 residues. Trimming took off 6 bases at V and 2 bases at J, with 14 bases between the two ends. The germline V gene encodes CDR1 MDHEN and CDR2 SYDVKM. CDR3 in amino acids: CASRSVGRTYEQYF. CDR3 coding DNA: TGTGCCAGCAGGTCCGTAGGTCGGACCTACGAGCAGTACTTC.

The chain links TRBV9 to TRBJ2-3; D unclear. CDR1 SGDLS and CDR2 YYNGEE come from the germline V gene. The CDR3 contains 17 residues. V was shortened by 3 bases and J by 2 bases, with 19 bases between the two germline ends. CDR3 in amino acids: CASSAHTPSVTTDTQYF. Here the CDR3 DNA reads TGTGCCAGCAGCGCACATACCCCCTCGGTCACCACAGATACGCAGTATTTT.

The CDR3 sequence is CASSMRTGSPADEQYF. DNA of the CDR3: TGTGCCAGCAGCATGCGGACAGGAAGCCCTGCGGACGAGCAGTACTTC. The chain has TRBV13 and TRBJ2-7, with 7 nucleotides matching TRBD1. The V segment lost 5 bases and the J segment 5 bases; nucleotides outside the gene matches: 15. The V gene's germline CDR1 is PRHDT and CDR2 FYEKMQ (reference sequence). This CDR3 has 16 residues.

The chain carries TRBV5-1 and TRBJ1-2; 10 bases match TRBD1. Germline trimming cut 4 bases from V and 8 bases from J; bases unmatched to any gene: 11. This CDR3 is built from 15 residues. Germline CDR1 SGHRS, CDR2 YFSETQ. This CDR3 is CASSTTTGDRGGYTF. DNA for the CDR3: TGCGCCAGCAGCACCACTACCGGGGACAGGGGAGGCTACACCTTC.

This clone was counted a few times. J is TRBJ2-7 and V is TRBV29-1; TRBD2 matches at 7 bases. The CDR3 runs 12 residues. Unmatched junction bases numbered 8, after V lost 7 bases and J lost 5 bases. CDR1 and CDR2 from the germline V gene are SQVTM and ANQGSEA. In DNA form, the CDR3 reads TGCAGCGGCTGGGGAGGGCAAAACGAGCAGTACTTC. Residues: CSGWGGQNEQYF.

The chain combines TRBV6-6 with TRBJ2-3, with D possibly being TRBD2 (7 bases). The CDR3 is made up of 16 amino acids. Looked up from germline, CDR1 is MNHNY and CDR2 is SVGAGI (reference sequence). V was cut by 4 bases and J by 5 bases, with 19 bases left in between. CDR3 sequence (DNA): TGTGCCAGCAGTTCCAGGGGAGGGGCCGAGAGAGATACGCAGTATTTT. Protein product: CASSSRGGAERDTQYF.

This clone was counted a few times. The rearrangement links TRBV4-1 to TRBJ2-7; no clear D. The V end lost 0 bases, the J end lost 5 bases, and 17 bases lay between the germline ends. This CDR3 contains 16 residues. CDR1 is MGHRA and CDR2 is YSYEKL in the germline V gene. For the CDR3, the DNA is TGCGCCAGCAGCCAAGATCTGGTATTACCGTTCGACGAGCAGTACTTC. As protein: CASSQDLVLPFDEQYF.

The chain recombines TRBV5-1 with TRBJ2-7; maybe TRBD2 (5 bases). The V gene's germline CDR1 is SGHRS and CDR2 YFSETQ. V was shortened by 0 bases and J by 4 bases, with 11 bases between the two germline ends. The CDR3 covers 14 residues. CDR3 in amino acids: CASSLERSPYEQYF. CDR3 nucleotides: TGCGCCAGCAGCTTGGAGCGGAGCCCTTACGAGCAGTACTTC.

This clone was counted between two and nine times. The chain joins TRBV7-9 to TRBJ1-1, with D unresolved. CDR1 is SEHNR and CDR2 is FQNEAQ in the germline V gene (reference sequence). Trimming cost V 5 bases and J 8 bases, with 9 bases left between them. The CDR3 consists of 11 residues. Written as DNA, the CDR3 is TGTGCCAGCAGCCGAATACGGGAAGCTTTCTTT. Translation gives CASSRIREAFF.

The chain is built from TRBV29-1 and TRBJ2-1; D remains ambiguous. V was shortened by 6 bases and J by 0 bases, with 12 bases between the two germline ends. Per germline, CDR1 SQVTM and CDR2 ANQGSEA. This CDR3 comprises 14 residues. CDR3 region: CSVRAGGSYNEQFF. CDR3 coding DNA: TGCAGCGTCCGCGCTGGCGGCTCCTACAATGAGCAGTTCTTC.

The chain has TRBV6-6 and TRBJ2-6; D is uncertain. Germline V gene lookup returns CDR1 MNHNY and CDR2 SVGAGI (reference sequence). This CDR3 is built from 14 residues. Trimming stripped 0 bases from V and 4 bases from J, with 4 bases between. CDR3 in DNA: TGTGCCAGCAGTTACTCTTTGGGGGCCAACGTCCTGACTTTC. Translated: CASSYSLGANVLTF.

The chain links TRBV2 to TRBJ2-1, with D perhaps TRBD1 or TRBD2 (5 bases each). Germline assignment: CDR1 SNHLY and CDR2 FYNNEI. CDR3 size: 14 residues. V was clipped by 3 bases and J by 14 bases, with 20 bases between them. The CDR3 region is CASSDLGRETKEFF. DNA of the CDR3: TGTGCCAGCAGTGATTTGGGACGTGAGACCAAGGAGTTCTTC.

The rearrangement joins TRBV29-1 to TRBJ1-1; 8 nucleotides agree with TRBD1. J gave up 3 bases and V 6 bases, and 6 bases lay outside the gene matches. From germline, CDR1 is SQVTM and CDR2 ANQGSEA. The CDR3 has 13 residues. DNA for the CDR3: TGCAGCGTACTGACAGGGGAGGACACTGAAGCTTTCTTT. Residues: CSVLTGEDTEAFF.

The rearrangement uses TRBV6-6 and TRBJ2-7; a weak D match, TRBD1 (5 bases). With 5 bases removed from V and 3 bases from J, the gap between germline ends came to 14 bases. The CDR3 is 14 amino acids. CDR1 MNHNY and CDR2 SVGAGI come from the germline V gene (reference sequence). For the CDR3, the DNA is TGTGCCAGCAGTCCAGACAGCGAGGTCTACGAGCAGTACTTC. Amino acid sequence: CASSPDSEVYEQYF.

This clone was counted only a few times. The chain combines TRBV28 with TRBJ2-5, with D tentatively TRBD1 (6 bases). CDR1 MDHEN and CDR2 SYDVKM come from the germline V gene. Trimming stripped 3 bases from V and 3 bases from J, with 14 bases between. The CDR3 is 15 residues long. CDR3 DNA: TGTGCCAGCAGTTTGCCACAGGGTTTCGAAGAGACCCAGTACTTC. As protein: CASSLPQGFEETQYF.

The J gene is TRBJ1-1, the V gene TRBV9; TRBD1 matches at 7 bases. This CDR3 has 12 amino acids. J lost 4 bases, V lost 5 bases, and 2 bases had no gene match. Germline values: CDR1 SGDLS, CDR2 YYNGEE. The CDR3 sequence: CASRTGSTEAFF. The CDR3 region has the DNA TGTGCCAGCAGGACAGGGAGCACTGAAGCTTTCTTT.